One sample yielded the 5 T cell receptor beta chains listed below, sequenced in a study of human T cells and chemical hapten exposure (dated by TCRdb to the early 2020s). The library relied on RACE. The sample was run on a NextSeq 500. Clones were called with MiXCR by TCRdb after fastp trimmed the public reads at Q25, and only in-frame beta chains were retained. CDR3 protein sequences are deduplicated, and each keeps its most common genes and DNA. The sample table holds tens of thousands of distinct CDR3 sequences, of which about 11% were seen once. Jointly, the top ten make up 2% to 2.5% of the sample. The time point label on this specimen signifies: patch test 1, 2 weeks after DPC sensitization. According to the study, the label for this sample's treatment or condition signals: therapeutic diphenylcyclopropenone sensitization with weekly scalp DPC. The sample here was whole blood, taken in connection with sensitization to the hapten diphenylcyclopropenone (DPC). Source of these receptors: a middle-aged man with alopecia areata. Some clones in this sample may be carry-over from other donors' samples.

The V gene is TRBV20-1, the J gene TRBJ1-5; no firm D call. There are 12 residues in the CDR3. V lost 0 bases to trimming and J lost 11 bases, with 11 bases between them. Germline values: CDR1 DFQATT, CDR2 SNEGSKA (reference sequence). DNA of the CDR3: TGCAGTGCTAGAGACCAACTCAGGACCCAGCATTTT. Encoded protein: CSARDQLRTQHF.

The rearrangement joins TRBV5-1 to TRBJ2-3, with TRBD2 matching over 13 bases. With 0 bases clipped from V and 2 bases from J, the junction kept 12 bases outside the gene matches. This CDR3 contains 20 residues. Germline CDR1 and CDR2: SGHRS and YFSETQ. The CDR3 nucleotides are TGCGCCAGCAGCTTGGTTCGTAACGGACTAGCGGGAGAACCCACAGATACGCAGTATTTT. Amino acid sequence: CASSLVRNGLAGEPTDTQYF.

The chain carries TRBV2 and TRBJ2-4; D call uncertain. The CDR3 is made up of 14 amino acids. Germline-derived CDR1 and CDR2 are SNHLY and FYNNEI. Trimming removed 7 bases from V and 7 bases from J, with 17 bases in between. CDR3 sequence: CASTPGFGPNIQYF. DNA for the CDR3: TGTGCCAGCACCCCAGGTTTCGGGCCTAACATTCAGTACTTC.

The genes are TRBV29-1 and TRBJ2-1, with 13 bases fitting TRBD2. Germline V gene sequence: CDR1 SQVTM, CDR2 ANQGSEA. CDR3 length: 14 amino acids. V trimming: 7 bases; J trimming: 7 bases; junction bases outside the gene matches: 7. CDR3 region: CSAGLAGVENEQFF. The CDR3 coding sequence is TGCAGCGCAGGACTAGCGGGAGTGGAAAATGAGCAGTTCTTC.

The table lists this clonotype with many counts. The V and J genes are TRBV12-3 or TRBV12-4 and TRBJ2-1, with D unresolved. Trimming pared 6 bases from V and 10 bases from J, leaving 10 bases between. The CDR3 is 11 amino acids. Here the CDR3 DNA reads TGTGCCAGCAGCCCGTCGCAGGAGCAGTTCTTC. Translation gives CASSPSQEQFF.